This passage covers 14 T cell receptor beta chains from one sample sequenced in a study of blood T cells in healthy people across ages. Combining a sample-barcoded 5' primer with a J-beta primer mix, a second PCR ran for roughly 6 to 11 cycles. TCRdb independently ran MiXCR on the 5' RACE reads; one entry per CDR3 protein. Among 1.2 million to 1.5 million distinct CDR3 sequences listed, around two fifths were seen once. Input material: blood. The source is a woman younger than 30 in good health.

This clonotype was seen more than once but under ten times. V and J are TRBV12-3 or TRBV12-4 and TRBJ2-7; a weak D match, TRBD1 (6 bases). The CDR3 consists of 15 residues. Trimming stripped 3 bases from V and 3 bases from J, with 15 bases between. This CDR3 is CASSFWDNRIYEQYF. DNA of the CDR3: TGTGCCAGCAGTTTTTGGGACAATAGGATCTACGAGCAGTACTTC.

V is TRBV12-3 or TRBV12-4 and J is TRBJ2-7, with D possibly being TRBD1 (6 bases). The CDR3 loop spans 15 amino acids. Deletions cut 1 base from V and 7 bases from J, with 17 bases between. Here the CDR3 reads CASSLGGRGSQEQYF. The CDR3, as DNA: TGTGCCAGCAGTTTAGGTGGCAGGGGATCACAAGAGCAGTACTTC.

The chain employs TRBV7-6 and TRBJ2-1; no definite D call. CDR1 and CDR2 (germline): SGHVS, FNYEAQ. V was pared by 2 bases and J by 10 bases, with 12 bases between. There are 13 residues in the CDR3. CDR3 nucleotide sequence: TGTGCCAGCAGCTTAAATTGGGCAAGCGAGCAGTTCTTC. Amino acid sequence: CASSLNWASEQFF.

The table lists this clonotype with many counts. The CDR3 DNA reads TGTGCCAGCAGCTTAGTGGGTAGCGGGGGGCCCTACGAGCAGTACTTC. This gives the protein CASSLVGSGGPYEQYF. V gene TRBV7-2 combines with J gene TRBJ2-7; 10 bases align to TRBD2. Germline V gene lookup returns CDR1 SGHTA and CDR2 FQGNSA. J lost 2 bases, V lost 1 base, and 5 bases had no gene match. This CDR3 contains 16 residues.

V is TRBV27 and J is TRBJ1-2; D is perhaps TRBD1 (5 bases). The ends were cut back, 5 bases at V and 8 bases at J, with 18 bases in the middle. The germline gives CDR1 MNHEY, CDR2 SMNVEV (reference sequence). The CDR3 length is 14 residues. DNA for the CDR3: TGTGCCAGCAGTATCCGGGAGGCGGGGGACGGCTACACCTTC. This codes for CASSIREAGDGYTF.

The CDR3, as DNA: TGTGCCAGCAGTTACGGCAGGGTGGAGACCCAGTACTTC. Its translation: CASSYGRVETQYF. V is TRBV6-6 and J is TRBJ2-5; a weak D match, TRBD1 (5 bases). This CDR3 comprises 13 residues. Germline V gene lookup returns CDR1 MNHNY and CDR2 SVGAGI (reference sequence). The V gene lost 2 bases and the J gene lost 5 bases, with 9 bases spanning the gap.

This chain uses TRBV7-9 with TRBJ2-1, with 13 bases that match TRBD2. With 4 bases clipped from V and 3 bases from J, the junction kept 6 bases outside the gene matches. CDR1 is SEHNR and CDR2 is FQNEAQ in the germline V gene (reference sequence). The CDR3 is 17 residues long. The chain's CDR3 is CASSSTSGGLNYNEQFF. DNA of the CDR3: TGTGCCAGCAGCTCGACTAGCGGGGGGCTAAACTACAATGAGCAGTTCTTC.

This chain joins TRBV20-1 and TRBJ1-1, with 9 nucleotides matching TRBD1. The CDR3 spans 15 residues. Germline CDR1 is DFQATT and CDR2 is SNEGSKA (reference sequence). In DNA form, the CDR3 reads TGCAGCCTATCTTTACAGACAGGGGGTAGAACTGAAGCTTTCTTT. This sequence encodes CSLSLQTGGRTEAFF.

This clonotype was seen only a few times. V is TRBV25-1 and J is TRBJ1-2; D is unclear. Looked up from germline, CDR1 is MGHDK and CDR2 is SYGVNS. CDR3 length: 13 amino acids. V was cut by 4 bases and J by 0 bases, with 6 bases left in between. The CDR3 DNA follows: TGTGCCAGCAGTGTTTCTTCTAACTATGGCTACACCTTC. This encodes CASSVSSNYGYTF.

This sequence joins TRBV6-1 and TRBJ2-7; D unclear. In germline, CDR1 is MNHNS, CDR2 SASEGT. The CDR3 loop spans 16 amino acids. Deletions cut 1 base from V and 7 bases from J, with 20 bases between. The CDR3 DNA is TGTGCCAGCAGTGAAGGGCTAGACCTCTTCTACAATGAGCAGTACTTC. Translation: CASSEGLDLFYNEQYF.

The chain recombines TRBV7-6 with TRBJ2-3; TRBD2 matches at 10 bases. The CDR3 totals 17 residues. The germline V gene encodes CDR1 SGHVS and CDR2 FNYEAQ. J gave up 0 bases and V 3 bases, and 6 bases lay outside the gene matches. The chain's CDR3 is CASSLVLAGLSTDTQYF. The CDR3 DNA is TGTGCCAGCAGCTTGGTACTAGCGGGGTTGAGCACAGATACGCAGTATTTT.

The J gene is TRBJ2-4, the V gene TRBV4-1; D is uncertain. TRBJ2-7 matches the DNA end more closely, so the J call is doubtful. The CDR3 covers 15 residues. The germline V gene encodes CDR1 MGHRA and CDR2 YSYEKL. In nucleotides, the CDR3 is TGCGCCAGCAGCCAAGAATCATCCTCCCCCTACGAGCAGTACTTC. This codes for CASSQESSSPYEQYF.

This clonotype was seen only a few times. The V and J genes are TRBV5-1 and TRBJ2-1; 9 nucleotides align to TRBD2. V lost 3 bases to trimming and J lost 1 base; unmatched junction nucleotides: 8. This CDR3 is 17 amino acids long. Germline V gives CDR1 SGHRS, CDR2 YFSETQ. The CDR3 protein is CASSWLSGRTSYNEQFF. The CDR3 DNA follows: TGCGCCAGCAGCTGGCTCAGCGGGAGGACATCCTACAATGAGCAGTTCTTC.

This clonotype came up a few times. The CDR3 sequence is CASTLLRGGTGELFF. The CDR3 nucleotides are TGTGCCAGCACCCTCCTCCGGGGGGGCACCGGGGAGCTGTTTTTT. The chain recombines TRBV7-9 with TRBJ2-2; 8 nucleotides agree with TRBD2. The CDR3 contains 15 residues. The germline CDR1 and CDR2 sequences are SEHNR and FQNEAQ (reference sequence). V lost 7 bases, J lost 4 bases, and 8 bases stayed unmatched.